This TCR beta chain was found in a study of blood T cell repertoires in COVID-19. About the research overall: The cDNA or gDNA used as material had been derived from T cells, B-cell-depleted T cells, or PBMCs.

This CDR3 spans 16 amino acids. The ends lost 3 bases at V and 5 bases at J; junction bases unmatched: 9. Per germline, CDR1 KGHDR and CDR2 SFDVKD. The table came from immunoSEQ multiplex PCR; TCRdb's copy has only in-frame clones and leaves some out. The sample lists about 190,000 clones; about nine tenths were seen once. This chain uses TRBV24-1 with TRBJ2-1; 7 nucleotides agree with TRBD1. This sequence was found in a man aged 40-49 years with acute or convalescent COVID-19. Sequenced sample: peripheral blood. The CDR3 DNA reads TGTGCCACCAGTGATCCTCGGACAGGTACTAACAATGAGCAGTTCTTC. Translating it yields CATSDPRTGTNNEQFF.